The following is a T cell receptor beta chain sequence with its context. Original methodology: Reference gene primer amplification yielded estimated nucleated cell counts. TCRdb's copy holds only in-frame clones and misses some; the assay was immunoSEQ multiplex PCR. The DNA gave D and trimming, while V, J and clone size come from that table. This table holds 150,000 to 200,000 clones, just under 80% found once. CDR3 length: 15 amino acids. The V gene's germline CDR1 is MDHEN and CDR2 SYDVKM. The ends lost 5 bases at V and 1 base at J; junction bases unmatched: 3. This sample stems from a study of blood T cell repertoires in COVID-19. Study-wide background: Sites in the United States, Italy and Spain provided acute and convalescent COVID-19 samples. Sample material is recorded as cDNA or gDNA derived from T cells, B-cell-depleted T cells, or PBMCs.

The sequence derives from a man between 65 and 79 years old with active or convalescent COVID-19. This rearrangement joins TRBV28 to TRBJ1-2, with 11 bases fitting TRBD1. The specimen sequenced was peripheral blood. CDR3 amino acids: CASSQGTGGNYGYTF. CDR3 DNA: TGTGCCAGCAGTCAGGGGACAGGGGGTAACTATGGCTACACCTTC.